The 10 T cell receptor beta chains given below trace back to one sample, sequenced in a study of T cells in Graves' hyperthyroidism and ophthalmopathy (dated by TCRdb to about 2019). The protocol used for the library was multiplex PCR. For sequencing, an Illumina HiSeq 2000 was employed. The TCR beta CDR3 regions were amplified from RNA transcripts. The TCR CDR3 was subjected to a first round of RT-PCR using the HTBI primer set and the Qiagen OneStep RT-PCR kit. Through fastp at Q25 and MiXCR, TCRdb rebuilt clones from the public reads, retaining in-frame beta chains. A single entry per CDR3 protein holds the most common genes and DNA from its merged rows. The sample yields about 590,000 distinct CDR3 sequences; around a sixth were counted once. The leading ten clones occupy about 7% of the sample. The sequencing input was blood. The receptors come from a woman between 25 and 40 years old with Graves' hyperthyroidism.

This rearrangement joins TRBV9 to TRBJ2-1, with 9 positions matching TRBD2. Germline CDR1 and CDR2: SGDLS and YYNGEE. Losses at the gene ends were 3 bases for V and 9 bases for J; bases not matched to a gene: 13. The CDR3 is 16 residues long. The CDR3 nucleotides are TGTGCCAGCAGCGCCGATAGCGGGAGTCTCCTAAGTGAGCAGTTCTTC. Translated: CASSADSGSLLSEQFF.

This clonotype was recorded at least ten times. J is TRBJ1-5 and V is TRBV28; 8 positions agree with TRBD1. Germline V gene sequence: CDR1 MDHEN, CDR2 SYDVKM. The length of the CDR3 is 15 residues. Trimming at V came to 6 bases and at J to 3 bases, leaving 7 bases not matched to a gene. CDR3 in amino acids: CASSRQGLSNQPQHF. CDR3 coding DNA: TGTGCCAGCAGCCGACAGGGGTTGTCCAATCAGCCCCAGCATTTT.

This clonotype was recorded many times. The chain employs TRBV7-2 and TRBJ2-1; 10 bases are shared with TRBD2. Trimming at V came to 2 bases and at J to 6 bases, leaving 7 bases not matched to a gene. CDR1 is SGHTA and CDR2 is FQGNSA in the germline V gene. The CDR3 is made up of 16 amino acids. CDR3 amino acids: CASSLPPSGRGNEQFF. Written as DNA, the CDR3 is TGTGCCAGCAGCTTACCACCTAGCGGGAGAGGCAATGAGCAGTTCTTC. Filled out from reference TRBV7-2 and TRBJ2-1, the complete variable domain reads GAGVSQSPSNKVTEKGKDVELRCDPISGHTALYWYRQSLGQGLEFLIYFQGNSAPDKSGLPSDRFSAERTGGSVSTLTIQRTQQEDSAVYLCASSLPPSGRGNEQFFGPGTRLTVL.

This chain joins TRBV19 and TRBJ1-5; D gene unclear. From germline, CDR1 is LNHDA and CDR2 SQIVND (reference sequence). V lost 7 bases and J lost 0, with 7 bases in between. The CDR3 covers 13 residues. The CDR3, as DNA: TGTGCCAGTAACACGTATAGCAATCAGCCCCAGCATTTT. The encoded protein is CASNTYSNQPQHF.

This clonotype was detected many times. The chain is built from TRBV6-1 and TRBJ2-3; TRBD2 agrees at 7 bases. Germline CDR1 reads MNHNS; CDR2 reads SASEGT. This CDR3 region has 14 residues. V shed 5 bases and J 3 bases; nucleotides not matched to a gene: 5. In DNA form, the CDR3 reads TGTGCCAGCAGTCCAGCGGGGAGAACAGATACGCAGTATTTT. Amino acid sequence: CASSPAGRTDTQYF.

The chain is built from TRBV7-2 and TRBJ1-5; 9 bases fit TRBD1. V gave up 5 bases and J gave up 5 bases; unmatched junction bases: 4. CDR1 and CDR2 from the germline V gene are SGHTA and FQGNSA. This CDR3 contains 14 residues. The CDR3 protein is CASSQRTGDQPQHF. CDR3 nucleotide sequence: TGTGCCAGCAGCCAACGGACAGGGGATCAGCCCCAGCATTTT.

In its sample, this clonotype was seen many times. J is TRBJ2-1 and V is TRBV6-6; no clear D gene. Germline loops: CDR1 MNHNY, CDR2 SVGAGI (reference sequence). V was pared by 2 bases and J by 0 bases, with 8 bases between. The CDR3 spans 15 residues. The CDR3 bases are TGTGCCAGCAGTTACGTACCGAGCTCCTACAATGAGCAGTTCTTC. Protein: CASSYVPSSYNEQFF.

This clonotype was picked up many times. The genes are TRBV20-1 and TRBJ2-7; perhaps TRBD2 as D (6 bases). The CDR3 consists of 16 residues. The germline CDR1 and CDR2 sequences are DFQATT and SNEGSKA (reference sequence). V lost 0 bases and J 1 base, leaving 16 bases between the germline ends. The CDR3 spells CSARDEGGVGSYEQYF. As DNA, the CDR3 is TGCAGTGCTAGAGATGAGGGCGGGGTTGGTTCCTACGAGCAGTACTTC.

This clonotype was counted at least ten times. The chain links TRBV4-3 to TRBJ2-7; no reliable D call. Deletions cut 3 bases from V and 0 bases from J, with 6 bases between. The CDR3 is 13 amino acids. The germline CDR1 and CDR2 sequences are LGHNA and YSLEER. The chain's CDR3 is CASSQDGSYEQYF. CDR3 nucleotide sequence: TGCGCCAGCAGCCAGGACGGCTCCTACGAGCAGTACTTC.

This clonotype was found a few times. The CDR3 spells CASSSDRGEPLSYIQYF. The DNA for the CDR3 is TGTGCCAGCTCGTCCGACAGGGGAGAGCCCCTAAGCTACATTCAGTACTTC. This chain links TRBV18 with TRBJ2-4, with 8 bases aligning to TRBD1. There are 17 residues in the CDR3. Germline V gene lookup returns CDR1 KGHSH and CDR2 LQKENI. The J segment lost 8 bases and the V segment lost 6 bases, leaving 18 bases of the junction unmatched.